This T cell receptor beta chain originates from a study of regulatory T cells in long-lasting Graves disease. Time point denoted: newly diagnosed GD, antithyroid drugs for less than 3 months. PBMC RNA was the source of the TCR library. Graves' disease was diagnosed by American Thyroid Association guidelines. EDTA tubes collected nine milliliters of peripheral blood. Arm-PCR of CDR3 regions and iRepertoire HTBI primers were the basis on which TCR beta libraries were built. Each CDR3 protein gets one entry after TCRdb re-called the multiplex PCR reads with MiXCR. The sample carries 400,000 to 650,000 distinct CDR3 sequences, 15% to 20% recorded once. The CDR3 has 12 residues. With 6 bases removed from V and 10 bases from J, the gap between germline ends came to 15 bases. Germline V gene lookup returns CDR1 MNHEY and CDR2 SMNVEV (reference sequence). These data were also filed under a second study, of T cells in Graves' hyperthyroidism and ophthalmopathy.

The sample consisted of peripheral blood mononuclear cells (PBMCs), taken at new diagnosis, from a patient treated with antithyroid drugs. This TCR was sampled from a woman aged 40 to 65 with Graves disease. The J gene is TRBJ1-1, the V gene TRBV27; D remains unclear. This chain's CDR3 is CASSESGLTAFF. The CDR3, as DNA: TGTGCCAGCAGCGAGTCGGGGTTAACAGCTTTCTTT.